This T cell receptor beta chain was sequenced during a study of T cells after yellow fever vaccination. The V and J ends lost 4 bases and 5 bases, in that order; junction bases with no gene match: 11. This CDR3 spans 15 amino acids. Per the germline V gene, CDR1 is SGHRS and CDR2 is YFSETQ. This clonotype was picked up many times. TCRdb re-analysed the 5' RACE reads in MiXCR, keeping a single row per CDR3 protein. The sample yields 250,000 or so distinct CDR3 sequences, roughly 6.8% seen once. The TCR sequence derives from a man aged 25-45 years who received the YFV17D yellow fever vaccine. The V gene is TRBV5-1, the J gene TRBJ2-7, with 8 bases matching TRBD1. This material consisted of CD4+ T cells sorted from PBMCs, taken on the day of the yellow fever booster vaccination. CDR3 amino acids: CASSISGTGFHEQYF. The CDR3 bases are TGCGCCAGCAGCATCTCCGGGACAGGTTTCCACGAGCAGTACTTC.